A single sample is the source of the 29 T cell receptor beta chains below, sequenced in a study of response to subunit inactivated influenza vaccine. TCRdb called the RT-PCR reads again in MiXCR, with one record for every CDR3 protein. The repertoire holds 550,000 to 600,000 distinct CDR3 sequences, with about an eighth as singletons. Specimen: PBMCs from blood, collected on the day of vaccination. The receptor set was obtained from a middle-aged man who received an inactivated influenza vaccine.

Ten or more counts support this clonotype. This rearrangement joins TRBV10-3 to TRBJ2-3; no reliable D call. The V and J ends lost 3 bases and 1 base respectively, with 14 bases between them. The germline V gene encodes CDR1 ENHRY and CDR2 SYGVKD. This CDR3 contains 16 residues. The CDR3 sequence: CAISDRGQTGTDTQYF. The CDR3 bases are TGTGCCATCAGTGATAGAGGCCAAACGGGCACAGATACGCAGTATTTT.

This clonotype was observed a handful of times. The chain recombines TRBV20-1 with TRBJ2-1, with 9 nucleotides matching TRBD2. CDR1 and CDR2 (germline): DFQATT, SNEGSKA (reference sequence). The CDR3 extends over 20 amino acids. V lost 1 base to trimming and J lost 4 bases; unmatched junction nucleotides: 20. DNA for the CDR3: TGCAGTGCTAGAGTCCGTCCCGTAGTTCGACCTAGCGGGATATACAATGAGCAGTTCTTC. Amino acid sequence: CSARVRPVVRPSGIYNEQFF.

The chain has TRBV28 and TRBJ2-7; D ambiguous. V was trimmed by 7 bases and J by 3 bases, leaving 16 bases between them. Germline V lookup: CDR1 MDHEN, CDR2 SYDVKM. The CDR3 totals 14 residues. The CDR3 protein is CASTDADINYEQYF. In nucleotides, the CDR3 is TGTGCCAGCACCGATGCCGACATAAACTACGAGCAGTACTTC.

This clonotype was seen more than once but under ten times. CDR3 sequence (DNA): TGTGCCATCAGTGCTCTAGCGGGAGCGCCAAGCTCCTACGAGCAGTACTTC. This translates into CAISALAGAPSSYEQYF. This sequence joins TRBV10-3 and TRBJ2-7, with 10 bases identical to TRBD2. There are 17 residues in the CDR3. Germline-derived CDR1 and CDR2 are ENHRY and SYGVKD. V lost 4 bases and J lost 0; bases outside the gene matches: 9.

The chain recombines TRBV5-6 with TRBJ2-7; 12 bases are shared with TRBD1. Germline V gene data show CDR1 as SGHDT and CDR2 as YYEEEE. There are 16 residues in the CDR3. V trimming: 0 bases; J trimming: 4 bases; junction bases outside the gene matches: 5. The CDR3: CASSLAGTGGMYEQYF. As DNA, the CDR3 is TGTGCCAGCAGCTTGGCCGGGACAGGGGGCATGTACGAGCAGTACTTC.

This clonotype was seen at least ten times. This rearrangement joins TRBV5-6 to TRBJ1-2; tentative D call: TRBD1 (5 bases). V was clipped by 2 bases and J by 4 bases, with 12 bases between them. Looked up from germline, CDR1 is SGHDT and CDR2 is YYEEEE. This CDR3 comprises 14 residues. CDR3 sequence: CASSFGRVLYGYTF. The CDR3, as DNA: TGTGCCAGCAGCTTTGGCAGGGTTCTCTATGGCTACACCTTC.

This clonotype was observed a handful of times. The chain recombines TRBV28 with TRBJ2-6; D perhaps matches TRBD2 (6 bases). CDR3 length: 14 residues. V was pared by 8 bases and J by 4 bases, with 12 bases between. Germline-derived CDR1 and CDR2 are MDHEN and SYDVKM. CDR3 nucleotides: TGTGCCAGCGTGGAGGGCGCCGGGGCCAACGTCCTGACTTTC. As protein: CASVEGAGANVLTF.

At least ten counts were recorded for this clonotype. The chain joins TRBV4-3 to TRBJ2-7, with D unclear. Deletions cut 0 bases from V and 0 bases from J, with 6 bases between. This CDR3 has 14 amino acids. Germline CDR1 reads LGHNA; CDR2 reads YSLEER. This CDR3 reads CASSQEGNSYEQYF. CDR3 bases: TGCGCCAGCAGCCAAGAGGGGAACTCCTACGAGCAGTACTTC.

The rearrangement uses TRBV4-1 and TRBJ2-5; D perhaps matches TRBD1 (5 bases). The ends were cut back, 1 base at V and 5 bases at J, with 20 bases in the middle. The V gene's germline CDR1 is MGHRA and CDR2 YSYEKL. The CDR3 covers 17 residues. The CDR3 DNA reads TGCGCCAGCAGCCAAGGCGACAGTCCGTGGGGTGTTGAGACCCAGTACTTC. This codes for CASSQGDSPWGVETQYF.

The chain is built from TRBV14 and TRBJ1-2, with TRBD1 identical over 12 bases. Germline CDR1 is SGHDN and CDR2 is FVKESK. J gave up 8 bases and V 6 bases, and 16 bases lay outside the gene matches. This CDR3 is built from 17 residues. The CDR3 sequence is CASSLLRDRGRLTGYTF. Written as DNA, the CDR3 is TGTGCCAGCAGTCTACTCCGGGACAGGGGGCGATTAACGGGCTACACCTTC.

This rearrangement joins TRBV29-1 to TRBJ2-7, with TRBD2 identical over 7 bases. The junction had 11 bases not matched to a gene; V was cut back by 4 bases and J by 5 bases. The CDR3 is 14 amino acids. Per germline, CDR1 SQVTM and CDR2 ANQGSEA. The CDR3 DNA sequence: TGCAGCGTTGGGGAGGGCGGGGGATCTCACGAGCAGTACTTC. It yields the protein CSVGEGGGSHEQYF.

This clonotype occurred a few times. The chain employs TRBV25-1 and TRBJ1-1; no definite D call. The germline V gene has CDR1 MGHDK and CDR2 SYGVNS. V lost 7 bases and J lost 4, with 7 bases in between. The CDR3 has 11 amino acids. CDR3 nucleotides: TGTGCCAGCATCGTCGGCACTGAAGCTTTCTTT. Amino acids: CASIVGTEAFF. Variable domain in full (rest from reference TRBV25-1 and TRBJ1-1): EADIYQTPRYLVIGTGKKITLECSQTMGHDKMYWYQQDPGMELHLIHYSYGVNSTEKGDLSSESTVSRIRTEHFPLTLESARPSHTSQYLCASIVGTEAFFGQGTRLTVV.

V usage is TRBV6-2 or TRBV6-3 and J usage is TRBJ2-1; no clear D. Germline V gene sequence: CDR1 MNHEY, CDR2 SVGEGT. V was pared by 0 bases and J by 0 bases, with 15 bases between. This CDR3 comprises 18 residues. CDR3 protein: CASSYSKDDASSYNEQFF. CDR3 nucleotide sequence: TGTGCCAGCAGTTACTCGAAAGACGACGCGAGCTCCTACAATGAGCAGTTCTTC.

This clonotype was observed a handful of times. The chain employs TRBV10-3 and TRBJ1-1; D not resolved. From germline, CDR1 is ENHRY and CDR2 SYGVKD. V lost 8 bases to trimming and J lost 4 bases, with 14 bases between them. The CDR3 totals 13 residues. CDR3 nucleotides: TGTGCCATCTCGACGGGGTTTGGCACTGAAGCTTTCTTT. Translating it yields CAISTGFGTEAFF.

This clonotype was seen repeatedly, ten times or more. V usage is TRBV27 and J usage is TRBJ2-2; D not certain. This CDR3 spans 11 amino acids. The ends were cut back, 6 bases at V and 8 bases at J, with 7 bases in the middle. The germline V gene encodes CDR1 MNHEY and CDR2 SMNVEV (reference sequence). CDR3 in DNA: TGTGCCAGCAGCCATCTGGGGGAGCTGTTTTTT. It yields the protein CASSHLGELFF.

This clonotype appeared a few times. CDR3 nucleotides: TGTGCCAGCAGCGGGGGACAGGGATGCACTGAAGCTTTCTTT. Residues: CASSGGQGCTEAFF. J is TRBJ1-1 and V is TRBV21-1; the DNA was not used to check the table's D call, TRBD1. TRBV21-1 is deemed a pseudogene. The CDR3 is 14 residues long.

This clonotype was counted only a few times. V and J are TRBV12-3 or TRBV12-4 and TRBJ2-1; 8 bases are a match to TRBD2. The CDR3 spans 15 residues. After removal of 3 bases from V and 7 bases from J, the junction contained 8 bases not matched to a gene. The CDR3 sequence: CASSFSGGPVNEQFF. In DNA, the CDR3 is TGTGCCAGCAGTTTTTCGGGGGGGCCGGTAAATGAGCAGTTCTTC.

This clonotype was seen repeatedly, ten times or more. The V call is TRBV4-3, the J call TRBJ1-5; 9 nucleotides agree with TRBD1. Germline V gene lookup returns CDR1 LGHNA and CDR2 YSLEER. This CDR3 is 17 amino acids long. The ends lost 0 bases at V and 4 bases at J; junction bases unmatched: 7. CDR3 loop: CASSQDWDRDPNQPQHF. In nucleotides, the CDR3 is TGCGCCAGCAGCCAAGACTGGGACAGGGACCCAAATCAGCCCCAGCATTTT.

This clonotype was counted only a few times. The J gene is TRBJ2-5, the V gene TRBV7-2; D not certain. V was shortened by 2 bases and J by 3 bases, with 13 bases between the two germline ends. From germline, CDR1 is SGHTA and CDR2 FQGNSA. The CDR3 extends over 15 amino acids. CDR3 sequence: CASSLTIWRKETQYF. For the CDR3, the DNA is TGTGCCAGCAGCTTAACTATTTGGCGGAAAGAGACCCAGTACTTC.

The rearrangement links TRBV5-1 to TRBJ2-3; D is perhaps TRBD2 (5 bases). Looked up from germline, CDR1 is SGHRS and CDR2 is YFSETQ. There are 17 residues in the CDR3. Trimming shortened V by 2 bases and J by 1 base, and 17 bases separated the two germline ends. The DNA of the CDR3 is TGCGCCAGCAGCTTCATGGGAGAAGGGAAGGGCACAGATACGCAGTATTTT. Translated, it gives CASSFMGEGKGTDTQYF.

V gene TRBV27 combines with J gene TRBJ2-7, with a weak D call TRBD1 (5 bases). CDR1 is MNHEY and CDR2 is SMNVEV in the germline V gene (reference sequence). The CDR3 loop spans 14 amino acids. The V end was cut by 3 bases, the J end by 5 bases, with 14 bases between. The DNA for the CDR3 is TGTGCCAGCAGTTTTTACAGGACCGGAGACGAGCAGTACTTC. Protein: CASSFYRTGDEQYF.

V and J are TRBV10-3 and TRBJ2-2; 10 bases line up with TRBD1. The V gene end was trimmed by 6 bases and the J gene end by 5 bases; junction bases not matched to a gene: 15. The CDR3 contains 18 residues. From germline, CDR1 is ENHRY and CDR2 SYGVKD. The CDR3 region has the DNA TGTGCCATCAGATCGAGCCTTTTTCCGGGACAGGGGACCGGGGAGCTGTTTTTT. As protein: CAIRSSLFPGQGTGELFF.

Only a few counts were recorded for this clonotype. The CDR3: CASSFQDRAGNTIYF. The CDR3 DNA sequence: TGTGCCAGCAGTTTCCAAGACAGGGCTGGAAACACCATATATTTT. The rearrangement uses TRBV12-3 or TRBV12-4 and TRBJ1-3, with TRBD1 matching over 7 bases. CDR3 size: 15 residues. Unmatched junction bases numbered 4, after V lost 3 bases and J lost 2 bases.

This clonotype has at least ten counts. The chain couples TRBV5-1 to TRBJ2-1, with D hard to call. Trimming shortened V by 0 bases and J by 9 bases, and 13 bases separated the two germline ends. CDR3 length: 14 residues. Germline CDR1 reads SGHRS; CDR2 reads YFSETQ. The CDR3 sequence is CASSLELSVGEQFF. CDR3 bases: TGCGCCAGCAGCTTGGAACTCTCCGTGGGTGAGCAGTTCTTC.

This clonotype was detected many times. The chain employs TRBV6-1 and TRBJ2-1, with 9 bases that match TRBD2. Per germline, CDR1 MNHNS and CDR2 SASEGT. The CDR3 covers 15 residues. The J segment lost 5 bases and the V segment lost 6 bases, leaving 8 bases of the junction unmatched. CDR3: CASSHGTSLNNEQFF. In DNA, the CDR3 is TGTGCCAGCAGCCACGGGACTAGCCTCAACAATGAGCAGTTCTTC.

This clonotype was counted a few times. The chain combines TRBV20-1 with TRBJ2-2, with TRBD2 matching 9 bases. The CDR3 contains 14 residues. With V trimmed by 3 bases and J by 5 bases, 4 bases remained unmatched. The germline gives CDR1 DFQATT, CDR2 SNEGSKA (reference sequence). The CDR3 nucleotides read TGCAGTGCTAGGGGCACTAGCGGGACCGGGGAGCTGTTTTTT. This sequence encodes CSARGTSGTGELFF.

This chain connects TRBV7-6 to TRBJ1-5, with a tentative D call TRBD1 (5 bases). Trimming took off 5 bases at V and 3 bases at J, with 8 bases between the two ends. Germline values: CDR1 SGHVS, CDR2 FNYEAQ. This CDR3 has 13 amino acids. The CDR3 loop is CASSPDINQPQHF. CDR3 DNA: TGTGCCAGCAGCCCGGACATCAATCAGCCCCAGCATTTT.

The chain links TRBV7-9 to TRBJ2-5, with 7 bases identical to TRBD1. After removal of 5 bases from V and 4 bases from J, the junction contained 10 bases not matched to a gene. Germline CDR1 is SEHNR and CDR2 is FQNEAQ (reference sequence). The CDR3 sequence is 15 residues long. CDR3 sequence: CASSRTDRVGETQYF. CDR3 DNA sequence: TGTGCCAGCAGCCGAACCGACAGGGTGGGAGAGACCCAGTACTTC.

The rearrangement joins TRBV7-2 to TRBJ2-3; 9 nucleotides line up with TRBD2. This CDR3 contains 15 residues. From germline, CDR1 is SGHTA and CDR2 FQGNSA. V lost 4 bases to trimming and J lost 3 bases; unmatched junction nucleotides: 5. The CDR3 loop is CASSSRSGGTDTQYF. DNA of the CDR3: TGTGCCAGCAGCTCAAGAAGCGGGGGGACAGATACGCAGTATTTT.